The T cell receptor (beta chain) described here comes from a study of cytomegalovirus exposure and HLA in healthy donors. This CDR3 spans 14 amino acids. V lost 8 bases to trimming and J lost 7 bases, with 18 bases between them. The germline CDR1 and CDR2 sequences are MNHNS and SASEGT. Study outcomes and limitations: About 87% or about 30% of the time was how often most TCR beta V segments were productive, according to an earlier analysis. TCR beta sequences reportedly predicted the HLA-A and HLA-B alleles of most subjects accurately.

In regard to this clone: Antigen specificity is unknown.

The PCR contained 60 Vbeta and 13 Jbeta primers. Produced via immunoSEQ multiplex PCR; TCRdb's table is partial and in-frame only. The table lists around 150,000 clones, over 65% of them singletons. The clonotype was recovered from a woman aged 40 to 50 in good health and CMV-seronegative. This sequence joins TRBV6-1 and TRBJ1-5; possible D gene TRBD1, 6 bases. The sequencing sample was made of PBMCs. The CDR3 nucleotides read TGTGCCAGCCACTCCCTGAGGGGGAACCAGCCCCAGCATTTT. It is translated as CASHSLRGNQPQHF.